One and the same sample provided the 20 T cell receptor beta chains below, sequenced in a study of cytomegalovirus exposure and HLA in healthy donors. Generated by immunoSEQ multiplex PCR, the TCRdb table keeps only in-frame clones and is missing some. This sample yields about 66,000 clones, of which approximately 96% are seen a single time; about 1.5% belongs to the top ten. Sequenced sample: PBMCs. The receptor set was obtained from a woman aged 18-35 years in good health and CMV-seropositive.

The chain employs TRBV18 and TRBJ2-1; D perhaps matches TRBD1 (6 bases). CDR1 KGHSH and CDR2 LQKENI come from the germline V gene. The ends were cut back, 5 bases at V and 6 bases at J, with 20 bases in the middle. CDR3 length: 16 amino acids. CDR3 amino acids: CASSSLVRGSGNEQFF. The CDR3 DNA sequence: TGTGCCAGCTCATCCCTCGTCAGGGGTTCCGGCAATGAGCAGTTCTTC. Full variable domain (remainder filled in from reference TRBV18 and TRBJ2-1): NAGVMQNPRHLVRRRGQEARLRCSPMKGHSHVYWYRQLPEEGLKFMVYLQKENIIDESGMPKERFSAEFPKEGPSILRIQQVVRGDSAAYFCASSSLVRGSGNEQFFGPGTRLTVL.

This chain links TRBV18 with TRBJ1-1, with D uncertain. Per germline, CDR1 KGHSH and CDR2 LQKENI. V dropped 1 base and J dropped 4 bases, with 7 bases sitting between them. The CDR3 sequence is 13 residues long. The CDR3 sequence: CASSPRGVTEAFF. The DNA for the CDR3 is TGTGCCAGCTCACCACGCGGGGTCACTGAAGCTTTCTTT.

The chain joins TRBV7-3 to TRBJ1-5; 7 bases map to TRBD1. The CDR3 sequence is 15 residues long. V dropped 5 bases and J dropped 5; count of bases not matched to a gene: 9. Germline CDR1 and CDR2: SGHTA and FQGTGA. The CDR3 DNA reads TGTGCCAGCAGCCATCACCGGAGGGGGCATCAGCCCCAGCATTTT. It codes for CASSHHRRGHQPQHF.

This rearrangement joins TRBV30 to TRBJ1-5, with 10 bases fitting TRBD1. This CDR3 spans 14 amino acids. The germline CDR1 and CDR2 sequences are GTSNPN and SVGIG (reference sequence). V shed 3 bases, J shed 2 bases, and the junction held 1 base outside the gene matches. The CDR3 is CAWRDRGGNQPQHF. Here the CDR3 DNA reads TGTGCCTGGAGGGACAGGGGGGGCAATCAGCCCCAGCATTTT. Full variable domain (outside the CDR3, taken from reference TRBV30 and TRBJ1-5): SQTIHQWPATLVQPVGSPLSLECTVEGTSNPNLYWYRQAAGRGLQLLFYSVGIGQISSEVPQNLSASRPQDRQFILSSKKLLLSDSGFYLCAWRDRGGNQPQHFGDGTRLSIL.

The chain links TRBV5-6 to TRBJ2-7; TRBD2 agrees at 11 bases. J lost 5 bases, V lost 0 bases, and 7 bases had no gene match. This CDR3 has 16 residues. In germline, CDR1 is SGHDT, CDR2 YYEEEE. For the CDR3, the DNA is TGTGCCAGCAGCTTGGTAATAGCGGGAGGGAACGACGAGCAGTACTTC. It yields the protein CASSLVIAGGNDEQYF. The entire variable domain, with the rest obtained from reference TRBV5-6 and TRBJ2-7, is as follows: DAGVTQSPTHLIKTRGQQVTLRCSPKSGHDTVSWYQQALGQGPQFIFQYYEEEERQRGNFPDRFSGHQFPNYSSELNVNALLLGDSALYLCASSLVIAGGNDEQYFGPGTRLTVT.

V usage is TRBV10-3 and J usage is TRBJ2-4, with unresolved D. This CDR3 region has 13 residues. Germline CDR1 is ENHRY and CDR2 is SYGVKD. The V end lost 3 bases, the J end lost 0 bases, and 3 bases lay between the germline ends. CDR3 sequence (DNA): TGTGCCATCAGTGACAGAGCCAAAAACATTCAGTACTTC. It translates to CAISDRAKNIQYF.

The chain couples TRBV27 to TRBJ2-3; D remains ambiguous. Germline V gene sequence: CDR1 MNHEY, CDR2 SMNVEV (reference sequence). The ends were cut back, 7 bases at V and 2 bases at J, with 19 bases in the middle. The CDR3 has 16 residues. CDR3 sequence: CASNPWRVHDTDTQYF. The CDR3 DNA sequence: TGTGCCAGCAATCCCTGGAGAGTACACGACACAGATACGCAGTATTTT.

The CDR3 coding sequence is TGCGCCAGCAGCTTTACAGGGTCCCTAGGGCCAGATACGCAGTATTTT. Its translation: CASSFTGSLGPDTQYF. This chain uses TRBV5-1 with TRBJ2-3, with D possibly being TRBD1 (6 bases). CDR1 SGHRS and CDR2 YFSETQ come from the germline V gene. The germline V and J ends were trimmed by 2 bases and 4 bases, with 17 bases remaining between them. This CDR3 has 16 amino acids.

V usage is TRBV19 and J usage is TRBJ2-7, with a possible D match to TRBD2 (8 bases). CDR1 and CDR2 (germline): LNHDA, SQIVND (reference sequence). The CDR3 runs 15 residues. V was trimmed by 7 bases and J by 3 bases, leaving 19 bases between them. The CDR3 loop reads CASTERGQGVYEQYF. Written as DNA, the CDR3 is TGTGCCAGTACGGAGCGGGGGCAGGGGGTCTACGAGCAGTACTTC.

The chain combines TRBV19 with TRBJ2-7; TRBD1 aligns across 11 bases. Germline V gene data show CDR1 as LNHDA and CDR2 as SQIVND (reference sequence). This CDR3 contains 15 residues. V shed 3 bases, J shed 4 bases, and the junction held 5 bases outside the gene matches. The DNA of the CDR3 is TGTGCCAGTAGTATCCCGGGACAGGGGGGATACGAGCAGTACTTC. This sequence encodes CASSIPGQGGYEQYF. The whole variable domain, filled in from reference TRBV19 and TRBJ2-7, reads DGGITQSPKYLFRKEGQNVTLSCEQNLNHDAMYWYRQDPGQGLRLIYYSQIVNDFQKGDIAEGYSVSREKKESFPLTVTSAQKNPTAFYLCASSIPGQGGYEQYFGPGTRLTVT.

The genes are TRBV6-1 and TRBJ2-7; 8 bases match TRBD2. The CDR3 is 15 residues long. Germline loops: CDR1 MNHNS, CDR2 SASEGT. The J segment lost 0 bases and the V segment lost 3 bases, leaving 4 bases of the junction unmatched. Here the CDR3 reads CASSEGTSPSYEQYF. The CDR3, as DNA: TGTGCCAGCAGTGAGGGGACTAGTCCCTCCTACGAGCAGTACTTC.

The chain links TRBV7-2 to TRBJ1-1; TRBD1 might be the D (5 bases). The length of the CDR3 is 18 residues. V lost 2 bases, J lost 4 bases, and 23 bases lay in between. The germline V gene encodes CDR1 SGHTA and CDR2 FQGNSA. The chain's CDR3 is CASSLNRPGRRGRTEAFF. For the CDR3, the DNA is TGTGCCAGCAGCTTAAATCGACCAGGGCGGAGAGGACGCACTGAAGCTTTCTTT.

This clone is a singleton in its sample. The rearrangement joins TRBV5-1 to TRBJ1-4, with 7 positions matching TRBD1. Germline CDR1 and CDR2: SGHRS and YFSETQ. This CDR3 comprises 15 residues. V shed 6 bases and J 8 bases; nucleotides not matched to a gene: 13. CDR3 residues: CASTKSGTEAEKLFF. The CDR3 DNA sequence: TGCGCCAGCACCAAGTCTGGGACAGAGGCGGAAAAACTGTTTTTT.

This clone appeared once. The rearrangement uses TRBV6-5 and TRBJ1-1; no firm D call. This CDR3 has 15 residues. Germline V gives CDR1 MNHEY, CDR2 SVGAGI. With 0 bases removed from V and 0 bases from J, the gap between germline ends came to 8 bases. DNA of the CDR3: TGTGCCAGCAGTTACTCGTCCAGGCTGAACACTGAAGCTTTCTTT. This translates into CASSYSSRLNTEAFF.

The table lists this clone with a few counts. The CDR3 DNA reads as TGTGCCAGCAGTTACCCGAGCGAGCAGTACTTC. Protein: CASSYPSEQYF. This chain joins TRBV6-1 and TRBJ2-7; no clear D. This CDR3 contains 11 residues. Germline CDR1 and CDR2: MNHNS and SASEGT. V was trimmed by 5 bases and J by 6 bases, leaving 8 bases between them.

CDR3: CASSPFGGEKLFF. CDR3 DNA sequence: TGTGCCAGCTCACCTTTTGGCGGTGAAAAACTGTTTTTT. The V and J genes are TRBV18 and TRBJ1-4; no clear D gene. V was trimmed by 3 bases and J by 7 bases, leaving 9 bases between them. Germline CDR1 and CDR2: KGHSH and LQKENI. This CDR3 contains 13 residues.

A single count supports this clone. The conserved closing phenylalanine or tryptophan is absent in this CDR3, likely reflecting a read error. The DNA is left out, because the CDR3 cannot be placed on it with certainty; the CDR3 is given as TCRdb lists it. The CDR3 loop is CASSGAPGAG. V and J are TRBV10-1 and TRBJ1-2. From germline, CDR1 is WNHNN and CDR2 SYGVQD (reference sequence). The CDR3 comprises 10 residues, both ends counted.

This clone was detected only once. The chain joins TRBV27 to TRBJ2-7; perhaps TRBD1 as D (6 bases). This CDR3 has 16 residues. Trimming cost V 5 bases and J 0 bases, with 17 bases left between them. CDR1 is MNHEY, CDR2 SMNVEV, per germline (reference sequence). The CDR3 protein is CASSRITGLNSYEQYF. For the CDR3, the DNA is TGTGCCAGCAGTCGAATCACAGGGCTAAACTCCTACGAGCAGTACTTC.

A single count supports this clone. V is TRBV5-4 and J is TRBJ1-2, with TRBD1 matching over 7 bases. The CDR3 spans 13 residues. Trimming at V came to 2 bases and at J to 6 bases, leaving 4 bases not matched to a gene. Germline V CDR1 and CDR2: SGHNT, YYREEE (reference sequence). In nucleotides, the CDR3 is TGTGCCAGCAGCTTCACAGGGGAAGATGGCTACACCTTC. Protein sequence: CASSFTGEDGYTF. Full variable domain (outside the CDR3, taken from reference TRBV5-4 and TRBJ1-2): ETGVTQSPTHLIKTRGQQVTLRCSSQSGHNTVSWYQQALGQGPQFIFQYYREEENGRGNFPPRFSGLQFPNYSSELNVNALELDDSALYLCASSFTGEDGYTFGSGTRLTVV.

The V call is TRBV9, the J call TRBJ2-3; 10 positions agree with TRBD2. Germline values: CDR1 SGDLS, CDR2 YYNGEE. V shed 3 bases, J shed 1 base, and the junction held 5 bases outside the gene matches. This CDR3 contains 16 residues. The CDR3 region has the DNA TGTGCCAGCAGCGATGCCGGGACTAGCGGCACAGATACGCAGTATTTT. This codes for CASSDAGTSGTDTQYF.